The rows below give T cell receptor beta chains drawn from one sample of a study of OX40 agonist ivuxolimab in advanced cancers. Measured with immunoSEQ multiplex PCR; TCRdb has only the in-frame clones, and not every one. The sample contains about 20,000 clones, 80% to 90% of which appear only once. The sample here was CD4+ or CD8+ T cells sorted from blood, taken in a trial of the OX40 agonist ivuxolimab. These receptors were collected from an adult with an advanced solid tumor such as melanoma, head and neck, liver or kidney cancer. CDR3s include the opening cysteine and the closing phenylalanine or tryptophan. Each record gives: J gene, D gene, V gene, clone size, CDR3 protein, CDR3 DNA. D genes are given only for firm matches. For some rows the clone size is stated as once, few or many, or as a class when expanded; others skip it.

j_gene: TRBJ1-1
d_gene: .
v_gene: TRBV5-8
abundance: .
CDR3aa: CASSFKMNTEAFF
CDR3nt: TGTGCCAGCAGCTTTAAAATGAACACTGAAGCTTTCTTT

j_gene: TRBJ2-7
d_gene: TRBD2
v_gene: TRBV7-9
abundance: .
CDR3aa: CASSLALSSGSTYEQYF
CDR3nt: TGTGCCAGCAGCTTAGCGTTGTCTAGCGGGTCCACCTACGAGCAGTACTTC

j_gene: TRBJ2-7
d_gene: .
v_gene: TRBV15
abundance: .
CDR3aa: CATSSQDSYEQYF
CDR3nt: TGTGCCACCAGCAGCCAGGACAGTTACGAGCAGTACTTC

j_gene: TRBJ2-3
d_gene: .
v_gene: TRBV11-3
abundance: .
CDR3aa: CASSGLTDTQYF
CDR3nt: TGTGCCAGCAGCGGGCTGACAGATACGCAGTATTTT

j_gene: TRBJ2-4
d_gene: .
v_gene: TRBV5-1
abundance: once
CDR3aa: CASSLSGGDSIQYF
CDR3nt: TGCGCCAGCAGCTTGTCGGGAGGGGACAGTATTCAGTACTTC

j_gene: TRBJ2-1
d_gene: TRBD1
v_gene: TRBV27
abundance: .
CDR3aa: CASTEMGTGYYEQFF
CDR3nt: TGTGCCAGCACCGAGATGGGGACAGGGTATTATGAGCAGTTCTTC

j_gene: TRBJ2-2
d_gene: .
v_gene: TRBV6-5
abundance: .
CDR3aa: CASRGNTGELFF
CDR3nt: TGTGCCAGCAGGGGGAACACCGGGGAGCTGTTTTTT

j_gene: TRBJ2-5
d_gene: .
v_gene: TRBV11-3
abundance: .
CDR3aa: CASSLGVSKTQYF
CDR3nt: TGTGCCAGCAGCTTAGGGGTCTCGAAGACCCAGTACTTC

j_gene: TRBJ2-5
d_gene: TRBD2
v_gene: TRBV7-2
abundance: .
CDR3aa: CASSPIGLAGQETQYF
CDR3nt: TGTGCCAGCAGCCCAATCGGTCTAGCGGGGCAAGAGACCCAGTACTTC

j_gene: TRBJ2-1
d_gene: .
v_gene: TRBV14
abundance: .
CDR3aa: CASSQDRGTLRYNEQFF
CDR3nt: TGTGCCAGCAGCCAAGATCGGGGGACCCTCCGATACAATGAGCAGTTCTTC

j_gene: TRBJ2-7
d_gene: TRBD1
v_gene: TRBV11-3
abundance: .
CDR3aa: CASSERDSYEQYF
CDR3nt: TGTGCCAGCAGCGAACGGGACAGCTACGAGCAGTACTTC

j_gene: TRBJ1-5
d_gene: .
v_gene: TRBV18
abundance: few
CDR3aa: CASSPSQGLSNQPQHF
CDR3nt: TGTGCCAGCTCACCCTCCCAGGGTTTGAGCAATCAGCCCCAGCATTTT

j_gene: TRBJ2-5
d_gene: .
v_gene: TRBV5-1
abundance: .
CDR3aa: CASSLDGGTIQETQYF
CDR3nt: TGCGCCAGCAGCTTGGATGGAGGCACCATCCAAGAGACCCAGTACTTC

j_gene: TRBJ1-6
d_gene: TRBD1
v_gene: TRBV15
abundance: .
CDR3aa: CATQTGGDSPLHF
CDR3nt: TGTGCCACGCAGACAGGGGGGGATTCACCCCTCCACTTT

j_gene: TRBJ2-7
d_gene: .
v_gene: TRBV6-6
abundance: .
CDR3aa: CASSGGRGQYF
CDR3nt: TGTGCCAGCAGTGGGGGGAGAGGGCAGTACTTC

j_gene: TRBJ1-2
d_gene: .
v_gene: TRBV5-1
abundance: .
CDR3aa: CASSLRSQNYGYTF
CDR3nt: TGCGCCAGCAGCTTGAGATCTCAGAACTATGGCTACACCTTC

j_gene: TRBJ1-1
d_gene: .
v_gene: TRBV6-5
abundance: .
CDR3aa: CASSRRQDLNTEAFF
CDR3nt: TGTGCCAGCAGCCGACGACAGGACCTGAACACTGAAGCTTTCTTT

j_gene: TRBJ2-7
d_gene: .
v_gene: TRBV7-2
abundance: .
CDR3aa: CASSLDGVGLSQYF
CDR3nt: TGTGCCAGCAGCTTAGACGGGGTAGGACTTTCGCAGTACTTC

j_gene: TRBJ1-1
d_gene: .
v_gene: TRBV10-2
abundance: .
CDR3aa: CASRDSGNTEAFF
CDR3nt: TGCGCCAGCAGGGACTCAGGGAACACTGAAGCTTTCTTT

j_gene: TRBJ2-2
d_gene: .
v_gene: TRBV19
abundance: .
CDR3aa: CASSSGDRELFF
CDR3nt: TGTGCCAGTAGTTCAGGGGATCGGGAGCTGTTTTTT

j_gene: TRBJ2-7
d_gene: TRBD1
v_gene: TRBV11-2
abundance: .
CDR3aa: CASSLDPTGVREQYF
CDR3nt: TGTGCCAGCAGCTTAGATCCCACAGGGGTTAGGGAGCAGTACTTC

j_gene: TRBJ1-3
d_gene: TRBD1
v_gene: TRBV2
abundance: .
CDR3aa: CASSSDRVGNTIYF
CDR3nt: TGTGCCAGCAGTTCGGACAGGGTTGGAAACACCATATATTTT

j_gene: TRBJ1-3
d_gene: .
v_gene: TRBV6-5
abundance: .
CDR3aa: CASRSGGTEGNTIYF
CDR3nt: TGTGCCAGCAGATCGGGCGGGACGGAAGGAAACACCATATATTTT

j_gene: TRBJ2-3
d_gene: .
v_gene: TRBV2
abundance: .
CDR3aa: CASSEQGGGDTQYF
CDR3nt: TGTGCCAGCAGTGAACAGGGTGGGGGAGATACGCAGTATTTT

j_gene: TRBJ1-5
d_gene: .
v_gene: TRBV6-5
abundance: .
CDR3aa: CASSYGRDQPQHF
CDR3nt: TGTGCCAGCAGTTACGGCAGGGATCAGCCCCAGCATTTT

j_gene: TRBJ1-6
d_gene: .
v_gene: TRBV19
abundance: once
CDR3aa: CASSTTKGGDSPLHF
CDR3nt: TGTGCCAGTAGTACGACTAAAGGGGGGGACTCACCCCTCCACTTT

j_gene: TRBJ1-1
d_gene: .
v_gene: TRBV6-5
abundance: .
CDR3aa: CASLPQGTSTEAFF
CDR3nt: TGTGCCAGTCTCCCCCAGGGGACGAGTACTGAAGCTTTCTTT

j_gene: TRBJ1-6
d_gene: .
v_gene: TRBV9
abundance: few
CDR3aa: CASSVDDTDSPLHF
CDR3nt: TGTGCCAGCAGCGTAGATGACACCGATTCACCCCTCCACTTT

j_gene: TRBJ2-7
d_gene: .
v_gene: TRBV18
abundance: .
CDR3aa: CASSPLQGAGGEQYF
CDR3nt: TGTGCCAGCTCACCCCTCCAGGGGGCGGGGGGGGAGCAGTACTTC

j_gene: TRBJ2-3
d_gene: .
v_gene: TRBV15
abundance: .
CDR3aa: CATSSRQGTDTQYF
CDR3nt: TGTGCCACCAGCAGTAGGCAGGGCACAGATACGCAGTATTTT

j_gene: TRBJ1-2
d_gene: TRBD1
v_gene: TRBV7-3
abundance: .
CDR3aa: CASSKGQGGGYTF
CDR3nt: TGTGCCAGCAGCAAGGGACAGGGAGGGGGCTACACCTTC

j_gene: TRBJ1-2
d_gene: .
v_gene: TRBV7-9
abundance: .
CDR3aa: CASSFRGTNYGYTF
CDR3nt: TGTGCCAGCAGCTTCAGGGGTACTAACTATGGCTACACCTTC

j_gene: TRBJ2-1
d_gene: .
v_gene: TRBV7-2
abundance: .
CDR3aa: CASSAGHGQFF
CDR3nt: TGTGCCAGCAGTGCCGGGCATGGGCAGTTCTTC

j_gene: TRBJ2-1
d_gene: .
v_gene: TRBV6-4
abundance: .
CDR3aa: CASSVEGVMNEQFF
CDR3nt: TGTGCCAGCAGTGTAGAGGGAGTTATGAATGAGCAGTTCTTC

j_gene: TRBJ2-1
d_gene: TRBD1
v_gene: TRBV18
abundance: few
CDR3aa: CASLRDRQYNEQFF
CDR3nt: TGTGCCAGCCTCCGGGACAGGCAATACAATGAGCAGTTCTTC

j_gene: TRBJ1-3
d_gene: .
v_gene: TRBV5-1
abundance: once
CDR3aa: CASSLDGLSGNTIYF
CDR3nt: TGCGCCAGCAGCCTGGACGGACTATCTGGAAACACCATATATTTT